These 2 T cell receptor beta chains came from one sample sequenced in a study of cytomegalovirus exposure and HLA in healthy donors. Primers included in the PCR were 60 Vbeta and 13 Jbeta primers. Sequencing was performed with immunoSEQ multiplex PCR; in TCRdb, only in-frame clones are kept and a portion is missing. The table records 160,000 or so clones, 75% to 85% of them present only once. Specimen: PBMCs. Every receptor here comes from a man aged 50-60 years in good health and CMV-seropositive.

V usage is TRBV5-4 and J usage is TRBJ2-1; tentatively, D is TRBD1 (5 bases). Per the germline V gene, CDR1 is SGHNT and CDR2 is YYREEE (reference sequence). V was cut by 0 bases and J by 2 bases, with 12 bases left in between. The CDR3 runs 16 residues. This CDR3 reads CASSLEGALPYNEQFF. The CDR3 coding sequence is TGTGCCAGCAGCTTGGAAGGGGCGCTTCCCTACAATGAGCAGTTCTTC.

This clone was detected many times. The chain employs TRBV14 and TRBJ2-2; no clear D gene. The germline V gene has CDR1 SGHDN and CDR2 FVKESK. The length of the CDR3 is 12 residues. Trimming shortened V by 2 bases and J by 7 bases, and 5 bases separated the two germline ends. The CDR3 region has the DNA TGTGCCAGCAGCCAATATATCGGGGAGCTGTTTTTT. Its translation: CASSQYIGELFF.